The 17 T cell receptor beta chains in this list originate from one sample, sequenced in a study of T cells in lung cancer brain metastases. Clones were read by immunoSEQ multiplex PCR, and TCRdb kept only the in-frame ones, dropping some. Here the sample spans 550 to 700 clones, roughly nine tenths being singletons. The source material was tumor tissue from a brain metastasis. The receptors come from a woman aged 25 to 45 with non-small cell lung cancer that had spread to the brain.

The chain uses TRBV6-1 and TRBJ2-7, with D uncertain. Germline loops: CDR1 MNHNS, CDR2 SASEGT. V was clipped by 3 bases and J by 1 base, with 13 bases between them. CDR3 size: 15 residues. The CDR3 DNA reads TGTGCCAGCAGTGATGGATGGGGTAGTTCCTACGAGCAGTACTTC. Amino acids: CASSDGWGSSYEQYF.

The chain has TRBV5-4 and TRBJ2-7; TRBD1 agrees at 10 bases. After removal of 4 bases from V and 4 bases from J, the junction contained 11 bases not matched to a gene. The CDR3 runs 16 residues. Looked up from germline, CDR1 is SGHNT and CDR2 is YYREEE (reference sequence). In DNA form, the CDR3 reads TGTGCCAGCAGCATTCAGGGACAGGGGAGTGGGTACGAGCAGTACTTC. This codes for CASSIQGQGSGYEQYF.

Note on this clone: A much larger clone is a single base away; this may be a read error. Within the sample, other DNA sequences also encode this same CDR3. The chain has TRBV29-1 and TRBJ1-1; a weak D match, TRBD1 (5 bases). With 4 bases removed from V and 4 bases from J, the gap between germline ends came to 13 bases. This CDR3 spans 13 amino acids. Per the germline V gene, CDR1 is SQVTM and CDR2 is ANQGSEA. The CDR3 loop reads CSVAVGTGTEAFF. The CDR3 DNA reads as TGCAGCGTTGCGGTAGGAACAGGCACTGAAGCTTTCTTT.

V and J are TRBV4-1 and TRBJ1-1; possibly TRBD1 for D (5 bases). Germline CDR1 is MGHRA and CDR2 is YSYEKL. The CDR3 is 12 residues long. Deletions cut 0 bases from V and 10 bases from J, with 9 bases between. CDR3 coding DNA: TGCGCCAGCAGCCAAGAGCTTGGGGGAGCTTTCTTT. This encodes CASSQELGGAFF.

This clone has only a few counts. This chain uses TRBV19 with TRBJ2-1; 11 nucleotides match TRBD2. With V trimmed by 0 bases and J by 3 bases, 4 bases remained unmatched. From germline, CDR1 is LNHDA and CDR2 SQIVND (reference sequence). The CDR3 is 17 amino acids. The CDR3 DNA follows: TGTGCCAGTAGTATAGAGCTGACTAGCGGGATCTACAATGAGCAGTTCTTC. It encodes CASSIELTSGIYNEQFF. Variable domain in full (rest from reference TRBV19 and TRBJ2-1): DGGITQSPKYLFRKEGQNVTLSCEQNLNHDAMYWYRQDPGQGLRLIYYSQIVNDFQKGDIAEGYSVSREKKESFPLTVTSAQKNPTAFYLCASSIELTSGIYNEQFFGPGTRLTVL.

The CDR3 spells CASSLVLGLAGGAYEQYF. DNA for the CDR3: TGCGCCAGCAGCTTGGTCCTCGGACTAGCGGGAGGCGCCTACGAGCAGTACTTC. The rearrangement uses TRBV5-1 and TRBJ2-7; 14 bases fit TRBD2. The V gene's germline CDR1 is SGHRS and CDR2 YFSETQ. V lost 0 bases to trimming and J lost 2 bases; unmatched junction nucleotides: 7. The CDR3 runs to 18 residues.

The chain recombines TRBV7-6 with TRBJ2-6; no definite D call. V was pared by 3 bases and J by 0 bases, with 6 bases between. This CDR3 contains 15 residues. Germline V gives CDR1 SGHVS, CDR2 FNYEAQ. In DNA form, the CDR3 reads TGTGCCAGCAGCTTTCTTAGCTCTGGGGCCAACGTCCTGACTTTC. Amino acid sequence: CASSFLSSGANVLTF. The variable domain in full, completed from reference TRBV7-6 and TRBJ2-6, reads GAGVSQSPRYKVTKRGQDVALRCDPISGHVSLYWYRQALGQGPEFLTYFNYEAQQDKSGLPNDRFSAERPEGSISTLTIQRTEQRDSAMYRCASSFLSSGANVLTFGAGSRLTVL.

This sequence joins TRBV18 and TRBJ1-5; D gene unclear. The V gene's germline CDR1 is KGHSH and CDR2 LQKENI. Trimming pared 6 bases from V and 2 bases from J, leaving 11 bases between. CDR3 size: 14 residues. The CDR3 DNA reads as TGTGCCAGCTCCGGGGATTTTGGCAATCAGCCCCAGCATTTT. Protein: CASSGDFGNQPQHF.

The CDR3 DNA reads TGTGCCAGCAGCCAAGATCTGACAGGGGGGGTCAACACTGAAGCTTTCTTT. This sequence encodes CASSQDLTGGVNTEAFF. J is TRBJ1-1 and V is TRBV4-2, with TRBD1 matching 9 bases. Germline CDR1 is LGHNA and CDR2 is YNFKEQ. The CDR3 runs 17 residues. The V and J ends lost 0 bases and 2 bases, in that order; junction bases with no gene match: 7.

V and J are TRBV2 and TRBJ1-5; no firm D call. Germline assignment: CDR1 SNHLY and CDR2 FYNNEI. Between the trimmed V and J ends, which lost 6 bases and 5 bases, there was a span of 17 bases. The CDR3 sequence is 15 residues long. The CDR3 here is CASRGGKALDQPQHF. The CDR3 DNA is TGTGCCAGCAGGGGAGGTAAGGCCCTTGATCAGCCCCAGCATTTT.

The CDR3 reads CASSLVNSDTQYF. The CDR3 nucleotides are TGTGCCAGCAGTTTAGTCAATTCAGATACGCAGTATTTT. The gene calls are TRBV28 and TRBJ2-3; D ambiguous. Germline V gives CDR1 MDHEN, CDR2 SYDVKM. The CDR3 contains 13 residues. Trimming left V 2 bases short and J 4 bases short, with 7 bases between.

The chain recombines TRBV7-9 with TRBJ1-2, with 7 bases fitting TRBD1. The CDR3 consists of 14 residues. With 4 bases clipped from V and 6 bases from J, the junction kept 8 bases outside the gene matches. Germline CDR1 reads SEHNR; CDR2 reads FQNEAQ (reference sequence). The CDR3 nucleotides read TGTGCCAGCAGCTCGATAACAGGGGAACATGGCTACACCTTC. Protein product: CASSSITGEHGYTF.

This clone was picked up a small number of times. The chain couples TRBV5-8 to TRBJ2-7; D gene uncertain. CDR3 length: 11 residues. In germline, CDR1 is SGHTS, CDR2 YDEGEE. V was shortened by 6 bases and J by 9 bases, with 13 bases between the two germline ends. This CDR3 reads CASTFYHGQYF. CDR3 DNA sequence: TGTGCCAGCACCTTCTACCACGGGCAGTACTTC.

The genes are TRBV6-1 and TRBJ2-1, with a possible D match to TRBD1 (6 bases). CDR1 MNHNS and CDR2 SASEGT come from the germline V gene. Trimming left V 4 bases short and J 2 bases short, with 9 bases between. The CDR3 covers 14 residues. The CDR3 reads CASSGWDTYNEQFF. The CDR3 DNA reads as TGTGCCAGCAGTGGCTGGGACACCTACAATGAGCAGTTCTTC.

This chain joins TRBV5-1 and TRBJ1-1, with D possibly being TRBD1 (6 bases). Trimming stripped 2 bases from V and 6 bases from J, with 11 bases between. CDR3 length equals 13 residues. Per the germline V gene, CDR1 is SGHRS and CDR2 is YFSETQ. The CDR3 sequence: CASSLRRGAEAFF. The CDR3, as DNA: TGCGCCAGCAGCTTACGCAGGGGAGCTGAAGCTTTCTTT. The full variable domain, in which reference TRBV5-1 and TRBJ1-1 provide the parts outside the CDR3, is KAGVTQTPRYLIKTRGQQVTLSCSPISGHRSVSWYQQTPGQGLQFLFEYFSETQRNKGNFPGRFSGRQFSNSRSEMNVSTLELGDSALYLCASSLRRGAEAFFGQGTRLTVV.

This chain links TRBV20-1 with TRBJ1-1, with 7 bases aligning to TRBD1. The V segment lost 8 bases and the J segment 4 bases; nucleotides outside the gene matches: 4. The CDR3 is 11 residues long. Germline CDR1 and CDR2: DFQATT and SNEGSKA (reference sequence). The CDR3 reads CSTGASTEAFF. CDR3 nucleotide sequence: TGCAGTACAGGGGCGAGCACTGAAGCTTTCTTT.

In DNA form, the CDR3 reads TGTGCCAGCACCCCCGCCTGGGGGCTTGTTTTGGAGACCCAGTACTTC. Its protein product is CASTPAWGLVLETQYF. The chain is built from TRBV2 and TRBJ2-5, with D possibly being TRBD1 (6 bases). This CDR3 spans 16 amino acids. Trimming removed 7 bases from V and 5 bases from J, with 23 bases in between. Per germline, CDR1 SNHLY and CDR2 FYNNEI. The entire variable domain, with the rest obtained from reference TRBV2 and TRBJ2-5, is as follows: EPEVTQTPSHQVTQMGQEVILRCVPISNHLYFYWYRQILGQKVEFLVSFYNNEISEKSEIFDDQFSVERPDGSNFTLKIRSTKLEDSAMYFCASTPAWGLVLETQYFGPGTRLLVL.